The 18 T cell receptor beta chains in this list originate from one sample, sequenced in a study of vaccination and CD4 T cells after COVID-19 (dated by TCRdb to 2022 to 2024). The method was PCR. Sequenced using an Illumina iSeq 100. TCR sequencing of DNA from cultured CD4+ T cells used the Oncomine TCR Beta short-read assay at the Johns Hopkins FTIC core. The raw public data were reprocessed by TCRdb itself: fastp quality trimming at Q25, MiXCR clonotype calling, in-frame beta chains only. Every CDR3 protein is listed once, alongside the most common genes and DNA of its rows. A total of some 21,000 distinct CDR3 sequences appear in this sample, over 40% of them only once. Of the sample, around 10% falls within the top ten clones. The treatment or condition label of this sample denotes: roughly 11-day PBMC culture with coronavirus spike peptide pools or control peptides (ViraFEST assay). The antigens these receptors bind are not known.

Material: CD4+ T cells from blood, cultured in vitro. Every receptor here comes from a human donor who had recovered from COVID-19.

This clonotype came up a few times. V usage is TRBV20-1 and J usage is TRBJ2-3, with 11 bases fitting TRBD2. J gave up 4 bases and V 3 bases, and 9 bases lay outside the gene matches. CDR3 size: 16 residues. Germline V CDR1 and CDR2: DFQATT, SNEGSKA (reference sequence). CDR3 nucleotide sequence: TGCAGTGCTAGTGCCCGTAGCGGGGGGGGCGCAGATACGCAGTATTTT. Amino acid sequence: CSASARSGGGADTQYF.

The chain is built from TRBV7-6 and TRBJ1-5; D remains unclear. Per the germline V gene, CDR1 is SGHVS and CDR2 is FNYEAQ. The CDR3 sequence is 13 residues long. V was clipped by 2 bases and J by 4 bases, with 6 bases between them. The CDR3 reads CASSLSENQPQHF. CDR3 nucleotides: TGTGCCAGCAGCTTATCGGAAAATCAGCCCCAGCATTTT.

This sequence joins TRBV20-1 and TRBJ2-2, with TRBD2 matching 9 bases. Trimming at V came to 0 bases and at J to 3 bases, leaving 8 bases not matched to a gene. The germline CDR1 and CDR2 sequences are DFQATT and SNEGSKA (reference sequence). The CDR3 spans 17 residues. This chain's CDR3 is CSARDPVKRGDTGELFF. In DNA, the CDR3 is TGCAGTGCTAGAGACCCCGTCAAGCGGGGGGACACCGGGGAGCTGTTTTTT.

V is TRBV5-4 and J is TRBJ1-6; 7 positions agree with TRBD1. The germline CDR1 and CDR2 sequences are SGHNT and YYREEE (reference sequence). This CDR3 contains 16 residues. The ends lost 5 bases at V and 9 bases at J; junction bases unmatched: 14. The CDR3 reads CASRQSQTGTGSPLHF. Here the CDR3 DNA reads TGTGCCAGCAGGCAATCACAGACAGGGACCGGTTCACCCCTCCACTTT. The whole variable domain, remainder taken from reference TRBV5-4 and TRBJ1-6, is ETGVTQSPTHLIKTRGQQVTLRCSSQSGHNTVSWYQQALGQGPQFIFQYYREEENGRGNFPPRFSGLQFPNYSSELNVNALELDDSALYLCASRQSQTGTGSPLHFGNGTRLTVT.

V and J are TRBV7-2 and TRBJ1-2; weak D call: TRBD1 (5 bases). V gave up 5 bases and J gave up 8 bases, with 18 bases separating them. Germline loops: CDR1 SGHTA, CDR2 FQGNSA. The CDR3 length is 14 residues. In DNA form, the CDR3 reads TGTGCCAGCAGCCCCAGGGCCAGAAATAAGGGCTACACCTTC. Protein product: CASSPRARNKGYTF.

Concerning this clonotype: One junction end does not reproduce the germline sequence, and a read error may be involved. The chain carries TRBV6-1 and TRBJ1-2; unclear D gene. The CDR3 consists of 13 residues. Germline V gene data show CDR1 as MNHNS and CDR2 as SASEGT. CDR3 nucleotide sequence: TGTACCAGCAGGTATCAGACCGACTATGGCTACACCTTC. Protein product: CTSRYQTDYGYTF.

The CDR3 sequence: CASSLFGGAETQYF. In DNA, the CDR3 is TGTGCCAGCAGTTTATTCGGGGGCGCAGAGACCCAGTACTTC. The rearrangement links TRBV12-3 or TRBV12-4 to TRBJ2-5; D might be TRBD1 or TRBD2, each matching 6 bases. The CDR3 has 14 amino acids. V lost 2 bases and J lost 4, with 11 bases in between.

The chain carries TRBV2 and TRBJ1-2; tentatively, D is TRBD1 (6 bases). The CDR3 spans 13 residues. Trimming pared 1 base from V and 8 bases from J, leaving 11 bases between. Germline loops: CDR1 SNHLY, CDR2 FYNNEI. CDR3 region: CASSEERGQGYTF. The CDR3 nucleotides read TGTGCCAGCAGTGAAGAGCGGGGGCAAGGCTACACCTTC.

The chain joins TRBV20-1 to TRBJ1-1, with TRBD1 identical over 10 bases. Trimming at V came to 5 bases and at J to 4 bases, leaving 4 bases not matched to a gene. Germline CDR1 is DFQATT and CDR2 is SNEGSKA (reference sequence). The CDR3 consists of 13 residues. DNA of the CDR3: TGCAGTGCTTGGGACAGGGGAGGCACTGAAGCTTTCTTT. It translates to CSAWDRGGTEAFF.

The chain joins TRBV27 to TRBJ2-3; perhaps D is TRBD1 or TRBD2 (5 bases each). The CDR3 length is 15 residues. CDR1 is MNHEY and CDR2 is SMNVEV in the germline V gene (reference sequence). Trimming removed 8 bases at V and 5 bases at J, with 20 bases between. The CDR3: CASGRRDPRGDTQYF. The CDR3 DNA reads as TGTGCCAGCGGCCGCCGGGACCCTAGAGGAGATACGCAGTATTTT.

V gene TRBV12-3 or TRBV12-4 combines with J gene TRBJ2-7, with 13 bases that match TRBD2. V trimming: 6 bases; J trimming: 4 bases; junction bases outside the gene matches: 3. This CDR3 has 14 residues. The CDR3 nucleotides read TGTGCCAGCAGGCGGACTAGCGGGGGTTACGAGCAGTACTTC. It is translated as CASRRTSGGYEQYF.

This clonotype was seen just once. This CDR3 reads CASSPARGNQPQHF. As DNA, the CDR3 is TGTGCCAGCAGTCCCGCCAGGGGAAATCAGCCCCAGCATTTT. The genes are TRBV6-2 or TRBV6-3 and TRBJ1-5, with D perhaps TRBD1 (6 bases). Germline V gene sequence: CDR1 MNHEY, CDR2 SVGEGT. The CDR3 sequence is 14 residues long. Between the trimmed V and J ends, which lost 5 bases and 4 bases, there was a span of 12 bases.

The chain uses TRBV29-1 and TRBJ1-1; D not resolved. The CDR3 spans 14 residues. Trimming took 4 bases from V and 0 from J, leaving 12 bases between them. Germline V lookup: CDR1 SQVTM, CDR2 ANQGSEA. CDR3 coding DNA: TGCAGCGTTGTCCGAACCGGACTGAACACTGAAGCTTTCTTT. Encoded protein: CSVVRTGLNTEAFF.

This clonotype showed up just once. The J gene is TRBJ1-6, the V gene TRBV12-3 or TRBV12-4; tentative D call: TRBD1 (5 bases). CDR3 length: 12 residues. The V and J ends lost 6 bases and 10 bases respectively, with 10 bases between them. The CDR3 nucleotides read TGTGCCAGCAGCATTAGGGGCTCACCCCTCCACTTT. Its translation is CASSIRGSPLHF.

The rearrangement uses TRBV20-1 and TRBJ1-1; TRBD1 matches 9 bases. The CDR3 length is 11 residues. Trimming at V came to 6 bases and at J to 13 bases, leaving 9 bases not matched to a gene. CDR1 and CDR2 (germline): DFQATT, SNEGSKA (reference sequence). Here the CDR3 reads CSAEKTGGVFF. In nucleotides, the CDR3 is TGCAGTGCGGAAAAGACAGGGGGAGTTTTCTTT.

The rearrangement joins TRBV6-1 to TRBJ1-4; D is perhaps TRBD1 (5 bases). The ends were cut back, 6 bases at V and 2 bases at J, with 10 bases in the middle. Looked up from germline, CDR1 is MNHNS and CDR2 is SASEGT. The CDR3 covers 14 residues. DNA of the CDR3: TGTGCCAGCAGGGCCGGGACGACTAATGAAAAACTGTTTTTT. Protein product: CASRAGTTNEKLFF.

CDR3 protein: CASSPSGTPTYEQYF. CDR3 bases: TGTGCCAGCTCACCCTCCGGGACCCCGACCTACGAGCAGTACTTC. The chain joins TRBV18 to TRBJ2-7; D may match TRBD1 or TRBD2 (5 bases each). Germline CDR1 KGHSH, CDR2 LQKENI. CDR3 size: 15 residues. Between the trimmed V and J ends, which lost 3 bases and 2 bases, there was a span of 14 bases.

The chain couples TRBV4-3 to TRBJ1-2; D possibly corresponds to TRBD1 (5 bases). Germline V gene lookup returns CDR1 LGHNA and CDR2 YSLEER. This CDR3 has 15 amino acids. V shed 3 bases and J shed 4 bases, with 15 bases lying between them. The CDR3 region is CASSQGPQITYGYTF. CDR3 sequence (DNA): TGCGCCAGCAGCCAGGGACCTCAAATTACCTATGGCTACACCTTC.